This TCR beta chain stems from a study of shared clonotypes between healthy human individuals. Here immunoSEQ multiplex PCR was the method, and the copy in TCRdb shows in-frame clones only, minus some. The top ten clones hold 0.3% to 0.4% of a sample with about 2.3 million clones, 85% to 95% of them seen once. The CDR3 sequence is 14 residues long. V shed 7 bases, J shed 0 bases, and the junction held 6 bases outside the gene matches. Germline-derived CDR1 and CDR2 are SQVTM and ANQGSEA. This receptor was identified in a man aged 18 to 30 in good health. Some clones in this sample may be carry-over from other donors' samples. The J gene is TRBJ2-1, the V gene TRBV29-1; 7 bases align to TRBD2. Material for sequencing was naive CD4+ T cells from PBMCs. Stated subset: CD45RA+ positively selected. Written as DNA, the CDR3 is TGCAGCGGTGTGGGGGGGACCTCCTACAATGAGCAGTTCTTC. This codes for CSGVGGTSYNEQFF.